This T cell receptor (beta chain) is drawn from a study of T cells after yellow fever vaccination. One entry per CDR3 protein, called by TCRdb with MiXCR from the 5' RACE reads. The data hold 400,000 to 650,000 distinct CDR3 sequences, with 20% to 25% observed a single time. This clonotype was observed many times. Germline V gives CDR1 SGHTA, CDR2 FQGNSA. J gave up 8 bases and V 5 bases, and 10 bases lay outside the gene matches. There are 15 residues in the CDR3. This receptor was obtained from a man younger than 35 who received the YFV17D yellow fever vaccine. The sequences come from PBMCs, collected 21 days after the first yellow fever vaccination. V usage is TRBV7-2 and J usage is TRBJ2-1; 9 positions agree with TRBD1. The DNA of the CDR3 is TGTGCCAGCAGCCTAAGAGGACAGGGGCGGGATGAGCAGTTCTTC. Translated: CASSLRGQGRDEQFF.